Reported below is one TCR beta chain. Per the original data handling: Scientists estimated how many nucleated cells there were by amplifying reference gene primers. Libraries were prepared by immunoSEQ multiplex PCR; TCRdb keeps only in-frame clonotypes and omits some of them. D and trimming come from the DNA, and the V and J calls and clone size come from that table. The repertoire holds about 220,000 clones, with around 84% as singletons. The sample comes from a study of blood T cell repertoires in COVID-19. Material: peripheral blood. The source is a man aged 25 to 40 with active or convalescent COVID-19.

CDR3 region: CAWSTNPDRGREAFF. The CDR3 DNA reads TGTGCCTGGAGTACGAACCCCGACAGGGGGCGAGAAGCTTTCTTT. The chain has TRBV30 and TRBJ1-1, with 10 bases lining up with TRBD1. Per the germline V gene, CDR1 is GTSNPN and CDR2 is SVGIG (reference sequence). CDR3 length: 15 amino acids. The trim removed 2 bases at V and 8 bases at J, leaving 11 bases unmatched.